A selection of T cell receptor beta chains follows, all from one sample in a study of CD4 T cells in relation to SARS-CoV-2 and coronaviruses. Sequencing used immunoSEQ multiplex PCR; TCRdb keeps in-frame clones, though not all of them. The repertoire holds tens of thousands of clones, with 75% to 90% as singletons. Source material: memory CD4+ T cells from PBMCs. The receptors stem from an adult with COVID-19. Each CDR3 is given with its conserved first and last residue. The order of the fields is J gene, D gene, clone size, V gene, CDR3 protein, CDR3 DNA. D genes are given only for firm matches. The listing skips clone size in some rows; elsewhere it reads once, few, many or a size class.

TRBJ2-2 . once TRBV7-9 CASSSTPACPGSTGELFF TGTGCCAGCAGTTCTACTCCGGCGTGCCCCGGTAGCACCGGGGAGCTGTTTTTT
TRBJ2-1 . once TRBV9 CASSVGLRTKFVEQFF TGTGCCAGCAGCGTAGGCCTAAGGACTAAATTCGTTGAGCAGTTCTTC
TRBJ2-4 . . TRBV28 CASSLRINIQYF TGTGCCAGCAGCCTACGGATAAACATTCAGTACTTC
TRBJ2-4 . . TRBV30 CAGVRGAKNIQYF TGTGCCGGGGTCAGGGGCGCAAAAAACATTCAGTACTTC
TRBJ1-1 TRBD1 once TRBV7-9 CASIKQGTSTEAFF TGTGCCAGCATCAAACAGGGGACCTCAACCGAAGCTTTCTTT
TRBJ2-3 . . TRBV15 CATSRDRGQGLADTQYF TGTGCCACCAGCAGAGATCGAGGGCAGGGTCTCGCAGATACGCAGTATTTT
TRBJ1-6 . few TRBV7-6 CASSKTGTYNSPLHF TGTGCCAGCAGCAAAACAGGAACTTATAATTCACCCCTCCACTTT
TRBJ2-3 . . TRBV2 CASSDVSGTDTQYF TGTGCCAGCAGTGATGTGTCAGGGACAGATACGCAGTATTTT
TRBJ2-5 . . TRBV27 CASSFGRGGTQYF TGTGCCAGCAGTTTTGGGAGGGGGGGGACCCAGTACTTC
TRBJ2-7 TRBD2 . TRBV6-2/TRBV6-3 CASRPSGLAYEQYF TGTGCCAGCAGGCCTAGCGGCCTCGCCTACGAGCAGTACTTC
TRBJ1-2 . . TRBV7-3 CASSLSFRDTPNYGYTF TGTGCCAGCAGCCTCTCCTTCCGGGACACCCCTAACTATGGCTACACCTTC
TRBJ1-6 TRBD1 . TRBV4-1 CASSHTGDRSPLHF TGCGCCAGCAGTCATACAGGGGATCGGTCACCCCTCCACTTT
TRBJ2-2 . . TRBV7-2 CASSLAGSIYAGELFF TGTGCCAGCAGCTTAGCAGGGTCTATTTACGCCGGGGAGCTGTTTTTT
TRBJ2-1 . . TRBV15 CATSRMFFVSSYNEQFF TGTGCCACCAGCAGAATGTTCTTCGTGAGCTCCTACAATGAGCAGTTCTTC
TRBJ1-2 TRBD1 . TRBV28 CASSLPGQGRYGYTF TGTGCCAGCAGTTTACCGGGACAGGGTCGGTATGGCTACACCTTC
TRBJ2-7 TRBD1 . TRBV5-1 CASSRRDRQYEQYF TGCGCCAGCAGCCGACGGGACAGGCAGTACGAGCAGTACTTC
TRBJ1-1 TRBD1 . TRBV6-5 CASSSGQGRTEAFF TGTGCCAGCAGTTCCGGACAGGGACGCACTGAAGCTTTCTTT
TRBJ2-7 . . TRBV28 CASSFPGAIYEQYF TGTGCCAGCAGTTTCCCAGGAGCCATCTACGAGCAGTACTTC
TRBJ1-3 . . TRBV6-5 CASSYSKVAGNTIYF TGTGCCAGCAGTTACTCGAAAGTGGCAGGAAACACCATATATTTT
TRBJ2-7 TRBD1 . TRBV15 CATSRLNTGVGQYF TGTGCCACCAGCAGACTAAATACAGGGGTAGGGCAGTACTTC
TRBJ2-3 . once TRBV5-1 CASSLELGTDTQYF TGCGCCAGCAGCTTGGAACTAGGCACAGATACGCAGTATTTT
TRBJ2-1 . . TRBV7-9 CASAGQISYNEQFF TGTGCCAGCGCGGGACAGATATCCTACAATGAGCAGTTCTTC
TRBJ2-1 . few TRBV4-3 CASSQEAPSSEQFF TGCGCCAGCAGCCAAGAGGCCCCCTCAAGTGAGCAGTTCTTC
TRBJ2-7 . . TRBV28 CASSLQGGIEQYF TGTGCCAGCAGTTTACAGGGCGGTATCGAGCAGTACTTC
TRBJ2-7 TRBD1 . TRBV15 CATSRGTGSIEQYF TGTGCCACCAGCAGAGGGACAGGGTCTATCGAGCAGTACTTC
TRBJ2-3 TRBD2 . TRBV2 CASLLAGISDTQYF TGTGCCAGCCTGTTAGCGGGGATTAGCGATACGCAGTATTTT
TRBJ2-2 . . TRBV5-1 CASSLGDPGELFF TGCGCCAGCAGCTTGGGGGATCCCGGGGAGCTGTTTTTT
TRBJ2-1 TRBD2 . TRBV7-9 CASSLGLAGNEQFF TGTGCCAGCAGCTTAGGTCTAGCGGGGAATGAGCAGTTCTTC
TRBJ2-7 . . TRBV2 CASSESLYEQYF TGTGCCAGCAGTGAATCGCTATACGAGCAGTACTTC
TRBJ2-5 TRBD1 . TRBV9 CASSPRTGRETQYF TGTGCCAGCAGCCCCCGGACAGGGCGGGAGACCCAGTACTTC
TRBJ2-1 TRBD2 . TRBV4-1 CASSQTGLAGLYEQFF TGCGCCAGCAGCCAAACGGGACTAGCGGGATTGTATGAGCAGTTCTTC
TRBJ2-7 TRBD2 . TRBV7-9 CASSMDRGLAGATYEQYF TGTGCCAGCAGCATGGACAGGGGACTAGCGGGAGCAACCTACGAGCAGTACTTC
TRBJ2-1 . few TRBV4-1 CASSQVGSSYNEQFF TGCGCCAGCAGCCAAGTGGGGAGCTCCTACAATGAGCAGTTCTTC
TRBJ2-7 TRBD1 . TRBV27 CASSPDRDEQYF TGTGCCAGCAGCCCGGACAGGGACGAGCAGTACTTC
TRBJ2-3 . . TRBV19 CASSITRDTQYF TGTGCCAGTAGTATCACTAGGGATACGCAGTATTTT
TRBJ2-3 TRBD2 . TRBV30 CAWSVGLADLTDTQYF TGTGCCTGGAGTGTGGGACTAGCGGACCTCACAGATACGCAGTATTTT
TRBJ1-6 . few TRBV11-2 CASSHGRRNSPLHF TGTGCCAGCAGCCACGGACGGAGGAATTCACCCCTCCACTTT
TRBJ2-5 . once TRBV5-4 CASSLDFGSAQETQYF TGTGCCAGCAGCTTGGACTTTGGATCAGCCCAAGAGACCCAGTACTTC